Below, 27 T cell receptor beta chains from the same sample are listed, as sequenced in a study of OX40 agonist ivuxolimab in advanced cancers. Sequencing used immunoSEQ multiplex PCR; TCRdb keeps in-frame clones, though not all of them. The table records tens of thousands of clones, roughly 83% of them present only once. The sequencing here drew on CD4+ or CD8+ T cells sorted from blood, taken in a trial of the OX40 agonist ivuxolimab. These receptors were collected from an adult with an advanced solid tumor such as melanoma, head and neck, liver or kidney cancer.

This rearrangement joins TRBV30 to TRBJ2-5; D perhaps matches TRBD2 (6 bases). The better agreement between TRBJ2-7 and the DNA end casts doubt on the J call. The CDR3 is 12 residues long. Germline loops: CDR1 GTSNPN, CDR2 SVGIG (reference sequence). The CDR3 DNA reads TGTGCCTGGAGTCCGACTAGCTACGAGCAGTACTTC. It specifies CAWSPTSYEQYF.

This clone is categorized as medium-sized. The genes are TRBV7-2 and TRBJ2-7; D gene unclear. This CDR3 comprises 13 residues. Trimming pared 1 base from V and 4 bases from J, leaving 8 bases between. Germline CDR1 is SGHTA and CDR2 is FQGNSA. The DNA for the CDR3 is TGTGCCAGCAGCTTAGGGATTAAGTACGAGCAGTACTTC. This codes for CASSLGIKYEQYF.

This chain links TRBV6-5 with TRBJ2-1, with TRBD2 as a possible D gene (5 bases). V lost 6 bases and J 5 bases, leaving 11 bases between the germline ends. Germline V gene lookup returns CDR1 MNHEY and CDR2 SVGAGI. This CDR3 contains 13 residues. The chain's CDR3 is CASRLNGDNEQFF. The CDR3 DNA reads TGTGCCAGCAGACTAAACGGGGACAATGAGCAGTTCTTC.

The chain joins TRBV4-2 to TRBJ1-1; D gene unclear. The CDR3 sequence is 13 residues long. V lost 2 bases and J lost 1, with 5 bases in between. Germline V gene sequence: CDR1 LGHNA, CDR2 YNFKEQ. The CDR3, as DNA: TGTGCCAGCAGCCAAAGGGAGAACACTGAAGCTTTCTTT. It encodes CASSQRENTEAFF.

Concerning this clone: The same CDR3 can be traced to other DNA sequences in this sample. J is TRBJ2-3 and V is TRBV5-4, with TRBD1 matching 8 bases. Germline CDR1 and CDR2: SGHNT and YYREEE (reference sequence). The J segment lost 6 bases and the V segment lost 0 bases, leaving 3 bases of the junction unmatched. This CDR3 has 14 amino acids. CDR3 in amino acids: CASSLGQGFDTQYF. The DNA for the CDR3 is TGTGCCAGCAGCTTGGGACAGGGGTTTGATACGCAGTATTTT.

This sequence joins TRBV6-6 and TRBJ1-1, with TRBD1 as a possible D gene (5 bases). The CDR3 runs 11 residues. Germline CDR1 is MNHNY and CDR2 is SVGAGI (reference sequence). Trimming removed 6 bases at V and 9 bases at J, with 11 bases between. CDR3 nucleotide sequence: TGTGCCAGCAGCCGTGACAGACAAGCTTTCTTT. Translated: CASSRDRQAFF.

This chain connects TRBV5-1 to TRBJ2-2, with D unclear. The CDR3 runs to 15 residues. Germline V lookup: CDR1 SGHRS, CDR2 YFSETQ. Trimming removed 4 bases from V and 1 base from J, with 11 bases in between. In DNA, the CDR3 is TGCGCCAGCAGCGAAGGTCGCGGGAACACCGGGGAGCTGTTTTTT. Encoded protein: CASSEGRGNTGELFF.

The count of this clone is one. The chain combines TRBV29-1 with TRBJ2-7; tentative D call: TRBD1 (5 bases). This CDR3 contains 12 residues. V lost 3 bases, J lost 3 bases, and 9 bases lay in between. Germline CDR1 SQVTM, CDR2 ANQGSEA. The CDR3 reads CSVEAQGYEQYF. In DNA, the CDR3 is TGCAGCGTTGAGGCCCAGGGCTACGAGCAGTACTTC.

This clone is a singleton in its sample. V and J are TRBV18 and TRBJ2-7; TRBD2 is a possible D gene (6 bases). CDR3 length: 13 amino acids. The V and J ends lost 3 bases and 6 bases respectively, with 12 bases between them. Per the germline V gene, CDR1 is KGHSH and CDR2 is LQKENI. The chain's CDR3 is CASSPAGPSEQYF. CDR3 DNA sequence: TGTGCCAGCTCACCGGCGGGGCCTTCCGAGCAGTACTTC.

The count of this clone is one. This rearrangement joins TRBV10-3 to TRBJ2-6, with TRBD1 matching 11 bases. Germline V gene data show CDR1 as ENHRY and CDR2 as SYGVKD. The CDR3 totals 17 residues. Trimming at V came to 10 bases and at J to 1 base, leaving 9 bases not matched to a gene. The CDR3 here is CASTGTGGGSGANVLTF. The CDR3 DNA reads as TGTGCCAGTACCGGGACAGGGGGTGGGTCTGGGGCCAACGTCCTGACTTTC.

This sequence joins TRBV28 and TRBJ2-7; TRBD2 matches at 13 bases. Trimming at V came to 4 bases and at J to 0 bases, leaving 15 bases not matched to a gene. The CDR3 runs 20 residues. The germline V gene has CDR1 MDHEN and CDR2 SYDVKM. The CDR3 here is CASSSLIPGLAGLSSYEQYF. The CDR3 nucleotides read TGTGCCAGCAGTTCCCTTATACCGGGACTAGCGGGGCTGAGCTCCTACGAGCAGTACTTC.

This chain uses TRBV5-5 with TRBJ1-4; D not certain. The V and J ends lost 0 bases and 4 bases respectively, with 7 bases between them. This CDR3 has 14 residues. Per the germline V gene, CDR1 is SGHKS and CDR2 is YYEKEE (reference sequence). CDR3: CASSLERGNEKLFF. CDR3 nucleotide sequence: TGTGCCAGCAGCTTGGAACGGGGTAATGAAAAACTGTTTTTT.

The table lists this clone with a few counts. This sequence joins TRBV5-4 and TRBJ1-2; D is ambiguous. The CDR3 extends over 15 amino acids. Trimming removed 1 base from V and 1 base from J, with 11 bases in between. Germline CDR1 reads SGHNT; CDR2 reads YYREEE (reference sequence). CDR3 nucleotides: TGTGCCAGCAGCTTGTCGCCAGTTATTAACTATGGCTACACCTTC. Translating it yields CASSLSPVINYGYTF.

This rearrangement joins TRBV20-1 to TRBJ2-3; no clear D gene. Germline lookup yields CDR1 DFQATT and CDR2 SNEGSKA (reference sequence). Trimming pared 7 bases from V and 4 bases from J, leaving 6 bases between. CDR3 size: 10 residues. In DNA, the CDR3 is TGCAGTGTCGGGTCAGATACGCAGTATTTT. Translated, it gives CSVGSDTQYF.

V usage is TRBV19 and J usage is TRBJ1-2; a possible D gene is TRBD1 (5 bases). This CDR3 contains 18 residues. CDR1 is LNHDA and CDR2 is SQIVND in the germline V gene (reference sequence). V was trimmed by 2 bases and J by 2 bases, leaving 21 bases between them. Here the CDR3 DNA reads TGTGCCAGTAGTATACGCCCAGGGAATGTTATGCCCAACTATGGCTACACCTTC. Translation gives CASSIRPGNVMPNYGYTF.

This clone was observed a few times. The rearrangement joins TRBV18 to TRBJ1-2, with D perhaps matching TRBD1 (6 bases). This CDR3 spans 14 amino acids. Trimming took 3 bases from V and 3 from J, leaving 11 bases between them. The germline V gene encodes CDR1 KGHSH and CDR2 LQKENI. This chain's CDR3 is CASSPLQGDYGYTF. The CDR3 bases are TGTGCCAGCTCACCTTTACAGGGTGACTATGGCTACACCTTC.

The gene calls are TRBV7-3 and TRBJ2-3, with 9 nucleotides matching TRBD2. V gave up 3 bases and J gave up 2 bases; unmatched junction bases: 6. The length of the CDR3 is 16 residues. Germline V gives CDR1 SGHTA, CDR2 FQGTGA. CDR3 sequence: CASSFRGGADTDTQYF. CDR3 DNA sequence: TGTGCCAGCAGCTTCCGCGGGGGGGCCGACACAGATACGCAGTATTTT. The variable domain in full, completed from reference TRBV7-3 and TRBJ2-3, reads GAGVSQTPSNKVTEKGKYVELRCDPISGHTALYWYRQSLGQGPEFLIYFQGTGAADDSGLPNDRFFAVRPEGSVSTLKIQRTERGDSAVYLCASSFRGGADTDTQYFGPGTRLTVL.

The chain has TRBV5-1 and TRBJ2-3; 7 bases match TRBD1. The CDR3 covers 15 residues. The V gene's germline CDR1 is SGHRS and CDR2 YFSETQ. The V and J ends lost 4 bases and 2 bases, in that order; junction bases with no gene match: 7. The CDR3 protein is CASSARDRDTDTQYF. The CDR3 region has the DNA TGCGCCAGCAGCGCCAGGGACAGAGACACAGATACGCAGTATTTT.

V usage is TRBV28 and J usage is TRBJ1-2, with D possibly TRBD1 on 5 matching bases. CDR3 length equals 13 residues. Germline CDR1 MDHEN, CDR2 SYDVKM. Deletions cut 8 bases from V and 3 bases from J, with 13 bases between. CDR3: CASLAAGDYGYTF. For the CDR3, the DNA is TGTGCCAGCCTCGCTGCGGGGGACTATGGCTACACCTTC.

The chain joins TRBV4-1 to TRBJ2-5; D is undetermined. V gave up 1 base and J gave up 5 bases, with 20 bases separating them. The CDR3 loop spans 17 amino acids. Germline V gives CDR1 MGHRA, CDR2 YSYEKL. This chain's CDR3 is CASSQVDMGFPRETQYF. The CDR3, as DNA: TGCGCCAGCAGCCAAGTTGATATGGGATTCCCCAGGGAGACCCAGTACTTC.

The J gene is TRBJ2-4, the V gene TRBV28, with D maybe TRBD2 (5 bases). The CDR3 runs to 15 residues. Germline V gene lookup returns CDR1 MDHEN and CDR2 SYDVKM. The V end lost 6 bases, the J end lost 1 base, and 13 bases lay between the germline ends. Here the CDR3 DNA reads TGTGCCAGCAGCGGCCCGGGGTGGGCCAAAAACATTCAGTACTTC. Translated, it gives CASSGPGWAKNIQYF. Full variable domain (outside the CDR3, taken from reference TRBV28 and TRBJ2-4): DVKVTQSSRYLVKRTGEKVFLECVQDMDHENMFWYRQDPGLGLRLIYFSYDVKMKEKGDIPEGYSVSREKKERFSLILESASTNQTSMYLCASSGPGWAKNIQYFGAGTRLSVL.

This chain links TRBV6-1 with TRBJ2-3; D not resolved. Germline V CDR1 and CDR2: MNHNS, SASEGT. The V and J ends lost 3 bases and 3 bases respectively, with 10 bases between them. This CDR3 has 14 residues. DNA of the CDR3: TGTGCCAGCAGTGATCAGCGTCTAACAGATACGCAGTATTTT. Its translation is CASSDQRLTDTQYF.

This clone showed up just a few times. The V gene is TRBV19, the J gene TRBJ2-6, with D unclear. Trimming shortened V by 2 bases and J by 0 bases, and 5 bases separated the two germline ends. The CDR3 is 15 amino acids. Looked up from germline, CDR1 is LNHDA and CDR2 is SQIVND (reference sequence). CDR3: CASSIILSGANVLTF. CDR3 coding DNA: TGTGCCAGTAGTATAATCCTCTCTGGGGCCAACGTCCTGACTTTC.

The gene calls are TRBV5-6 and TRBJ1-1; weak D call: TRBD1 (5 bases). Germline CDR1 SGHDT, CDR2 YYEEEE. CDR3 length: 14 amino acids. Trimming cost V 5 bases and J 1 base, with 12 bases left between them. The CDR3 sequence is CASSPYQGNTEAFF. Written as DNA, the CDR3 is TGTGCCAGCAGTCCATATCAGGGGAACACTGAAGCTTTCTTT.

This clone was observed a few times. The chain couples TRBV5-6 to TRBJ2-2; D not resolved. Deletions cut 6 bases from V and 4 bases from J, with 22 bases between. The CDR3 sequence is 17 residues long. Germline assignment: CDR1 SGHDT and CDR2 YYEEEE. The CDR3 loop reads CASTTLLGLAGTGELFF. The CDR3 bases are TGTGCCAGCACCACCCTCCTCGGGCTTGCAGGCACCGGGGAGCTGTTTTTT.

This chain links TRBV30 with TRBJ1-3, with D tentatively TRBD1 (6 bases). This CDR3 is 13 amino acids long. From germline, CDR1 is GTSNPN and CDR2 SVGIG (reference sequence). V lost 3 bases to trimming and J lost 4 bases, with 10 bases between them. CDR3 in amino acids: CAWSRDNGNTIYF. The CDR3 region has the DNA TGTGCCTGGAGCCGGGACAACGGAAACACCATATATTTT.

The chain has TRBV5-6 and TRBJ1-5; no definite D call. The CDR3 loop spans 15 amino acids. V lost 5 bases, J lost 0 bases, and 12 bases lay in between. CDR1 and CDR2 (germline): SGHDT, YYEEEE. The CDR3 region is CASRAGPVSNQPQHF. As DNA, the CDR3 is TGTGCCAGCAGGGCCGGTCCCGTTAGCAATCAGCCCCAGCATTTT.